This TCR beta chain was sequenced in a study of long-term antiretroviral therapy in people with HIV. They ran version v3.0 of the immunoSEQ assay at survey level. Sequenced by immunoSEQ multiplex PCR; TCRdb stores in-frame clones only, minus some. The table records some 18,000 clones, more than 70% of them present only once. Cryopreserved PBMC samples of about 1-10 million cells were used for DNA extraction. The germline gives CDR1 SGHRS, CDR2 YFSETQ. Trimming cost V 0 bases and J 2 bases, with 12 bases left between them. This CDR3 is built from 15 residues. Source: unsorted PBMCs, taken 0.1 years before starting antiretroviral therapy. This clonotype originated in a man between 18 and 35 years old with HIV. This chain joins TRBV5-1 and TRBJ2-7; D is undetermined. In DNA form, the CDR3 reads TGCGCCAGCAGCTTGGGCGACACGCGAACCTACGAGCAGTACTTC. Protein: CASSLGDTRTYEQYF.